The source of this TCR beta chain is a study of cytomegalovirus exposure and HLA in healthy donors. On the study more broadly: Among about 179 million T cells, an earlier analysis found around 100 million unique TCR beta sequences.

CDR3 length: 14 amino acids. Germline CDR1 and CDR2: MNHNY and SVGAGI (reference sequence). 13 Jbeta primers and 60 Vbeta primers were used for the PCR. Profiled with immunoSEQ multiplex PCR; TCRdb holds only in-frame clones, not every one. In the table there are about 98,000 clones, 74% of which are singletons. The study, taken as a whole, reports: It has been reported that TCR beta sequences accurately predicted the HLA-A and HLA-B alleles of most subjects. A classifier reportedly called cytomegalovirus status with high sensitivity and specificity.

About this clone: The target antigen is unknown. Its ends do not fully match the called genes, so a read error is possible. Other nucleotide sequences from this sample produce the same CDR3.

The gene calls are TRBV6-6 and TRBJ1-1, with a possible D match to TRBD1 (5 bases). Sequences were obtained from PBMCs. The receptor comes from a male donor in good health and CMV-seronegative. Here the CDR3 reads CASSYSGGQGRAFF. CDR3 coding DNA: TGCGCCAGCAGTTACTCGGGAGGGCAGGGTCGAGCTTTCTTT.